The 10 T cell receptor beta chains below were found in one sample sequenced in a study of T cell responses to AZD1222 COVID-19 vaccine. Generated by immunoSEQ multiplex PCR, the TCRdb table keeps only in-frame clones and is missing some. The sample records roughly 200,000 clones, roughly nine tenths being singletons. Sequencing used peripheral blood, obtained 28 days after the second AZD1222 dose. These receptor sequences come from an adult who received the AZD1222 COVID-19 vaccine.

CDR3 DNA sequence: TGTGCCAGCTCACCGGTTGGCACCTCGAGCACAGATACGCAGTATTTT. Translation gives CASSPVGTSSTDTQYF. This chain connects TRBV18 to TRBJ2-3; D is unresolved. Germline lookup yields CDR1 KGHSH and CDR2 LQKENI. The CDR3 spans 16 residues. V lost 3 bases to trimming and J lost 0 bases, with 13 bases between them.

This chain joins TRBV5-6 and TRBJ1-6, with D perhaps TRBD1 (5 bases). From germline, CDR1 is SGHDT and CDR2 YYEEEE. CDR3 length equals 18 residues. V dropped 4 bases and J dropped 7 bases, with 24 bases sitting between them. CDR3 DNA: TGTGCCAGCAGCGAAAACGTTCTTGGGGGTATGAGCAATTCACCCCTCCACTTT. Its translation is CASSENVLGGMSNSPLHF.

This chain joins TRBV10-1 and TRBJ2-5, with 9 bases aligning to TRBD2. CDR3 length: 15 amino acids. V lost 0 bases and J lost 5; bases outside the gene matches: 4. Germline V lookup: CDR1 WNHNN, CDR2 SYGVQD (reference sequence). The DNA for the CDR3 is TGCGCCAGCAGTGAGTCGCGGGGGGGCCGGGAGACCCAGTACTTC. It codes for CASSESRGGRETQYF.

The chain links TRBV5-6 to TRBJ2-3, with 10 bases fitting TRBD2. Germline CDR1 SGHDT, CDR2 YYEEEE. This CDR3 has 17 residues. J was trimmed by 7 bases and V by 0 bases; bases with no gene match: 11. CDR3 bases: TGTGCCAGCAGCTTGGTCGCTAGCGGGAGTATGAGATATACGCAGTATTTT. Its translation is CASSLVASGSMRYTQYF.

Concerning this clone: At the DNA level, this CDR3 is encoded by other sequences in the same sample as well. This chain uses TRBV30 with TRBJ2-1; a weak D match, TRBD1 (6 bases). V was trimmed by 0 bases and J by 9 bases, leaving 12 bases between them. The CDR3 has 13 residues. CDR1 GTSNPN and CDR2 SVGIG come from the germline V gene (reference sequence). Here the CDR3 DNA reads TGTGCCTGGAGTGTAGGGGGTAGAGGTGAGCAGTTCTTC. Translated: CAWSVGGRGEQFF.

V usage is TRBV25-1 and J usage is TRBJ2-7, with D hard to call. The CDR3 has 13 amino acids. The germline gives CDR1 MGHDK, CDR2 SYGVNS. Trimming cost V 3 bases and J 1 base, with 7 bases left between them. The CDR3 sequence: CASSDVGSYEQYF. The CDR3 nucleotides read TGTGCCAGCAGTGATGTCGGTTCCTACGAGCAGTACTTC.

The rearrangement joins TRBV2 to TRBJ2-2; a possible D gene is TRBD1 (6 bases). The V gene lost 6 bases and the J gene lost 7 bases, with 12 bases spanning the gap. Germline values: CDR1 SNHLY, CDR2 FYNNEI. This CDR3 has 13 amino acids. CDR3 sequence reads: CASRDTGFGELFF. In DNA, the CDR3 is TGTGCCAGCAGGGACACAGGGTTCGGGGAGCTGTTTTTT. Full variable domain (rest looked up from reference TRBV2 and TRBJ2-2): EPEVTQTPSHQVTQMGQEVILRCVPISNHLYFYWYRQILGQKVEFLVSFYNNEISEKSEIFDDQFSVERPDGSNFTLKIRSTKLEDSAMYFCASRDTGFGELFFGEGSRLTVL.

V usage is TRBV2 and J usage is TRBJ2-7; the D gene is possibly TRBD1 (6 bases). Per germline, CDR1 SNHLY and CDR2 FYNNEI. Between the trimmed V and J ends, which lost 6 bases and 0 bases, there was a span of 12 bases. The CDR3 is 14 residues long. CDR3 region: CASRGTSNSYEQYF. The CDR3, as DNA: TGTGCCAGCAGAGGGACATCGAACTCCTACGAGCAGTACTTC.

The CDR3 DNA sequence: TGTGCCAGCAGCCAGGGACTAGCGGGAGTGGGGAGCTCCTACGAGCAGTACTTC. It codes for CASSQGLAGVGSSYEQYF. The V gene is TRBV5-6, the J gene TRBJ2-7, with 14 nucleotides matching TRBD2. The CDR3 extends over 18 amino acids. Germline V gene lookup returns CDR1 SGHDT and CDR2 YYEEEE. V shed 4 bases, J shed 0 bases, and the junction held 9 bases outside the gene matches. Combining the CDR3 with reference TRBV5-6 and TRBJ2-7 gives the whole variable domain DAGVTQSPTHLIKTRGQQVTLRCSPKSGHDTVSWYQQALGQGPQFIFQYYEEEERQRGNFPDRFSGHQFPNYSSELNVNALLLGDSALYLCASSQGLAGVGSSYEQYFGPGTRLTVT.

The rearrangement joins TRBV4-2 to TRBJ2-5; D not certain. The CDR3 consists of 17 residues. Trimming took off 2 bases at V and 1 base at J, with 17 bases between the two ends. Germline V gives CDR1 LGHNA, CDR2 YNFKEQ. CDR3 sequence: CASSQNRFRSGQETQYF. The CDR3 nucleotides read TGTGCCAGCAGCCAAAATCGTTTCCGGTCAGGCCAAGAGACCCAGTACTTC.